The entry below describes one T cell receptor beta chain. The sample is drawn from a study of blood T cell repertoires in COVID-19. The overall study: Material from acute and convalescent COVID-19 was sourced from the United States, Italy and Spain. T cells, B-cell-depleted T cells, or PBMCs provided the cDNA or gDNA that served as material.

Germline CDR1 ENHRY, CDR2 SYGVKD. The CDR3 covers 15 residues. V was cut by 0 bases and J by 4 bases, with 12 bases left in between. Under the authors' procedure: Amplification of reference gene primers was used by the study to estimate nucleated cell counts. Using immunoSEQ multiplex PCR, the repertoire was profiled, and TCRdb retains in-frame clones only, with some absent. The V and J calls and clone size are taken from that table; D and trimming were inferred from the DNA. The repertoire holds about 56,000 clones, with around 90% as singletons. The sample was peripheral blood. V is TRBV10-3 and J is TRBJ1-2; TRBD1 might be the D (5 bases). The sequence was obtained from a human donor in a cohort sampled during active COVID-19. CDR3 in amino acids: CAISESNRLVYGYTF. DNA of the CDR3: TGTGCCATCAGTGAGTCGAACAGGCTAGTCTATGGCTACACCTTC.